These 16 T cell receptor beta chains came from one sample sequenced in a study of PD-1 blockade in mismatch repair-deficient tumors. Using immunoSEQ multiplex PCR, the repertoire was profiled, and TCRdb retains in-frame clones only, with some absent. This repertoire shows around 51,000 clones, roughly 80% found once; its top ten account for approximately 8.4%. Source: peripheral blood, taken roughly 21 weeks after starting pembrolizumab. All receptors come from an adult with mismatch repair-deficient cancer.

This rearrangement joins TRBV7-2 to TRBJ2-7; D may be TRBD1 or TRBD2 (5 bases each). Trimming pared 4 bases from V and 4 bases from J, leaving 17 bases between. This CDR3 is 15 amino acids long. CDR1 is SGHTA, CDR2 FQGNSA, per germline. The CDR3 nucleotides are TGTGCCAGCAGCTCCGTCCGGGGACGGGCTTACGAGCAGTACTTC. Translation: CASSSVRGRAYEQYF.

V usage is TRBV19 and J usage is TRBJ2-2, with D possibly being TRBD2 (5 bases). The CDR3 consists of 14 residues. Germline CDR1 and CDR2: LNHDA and SQIVND (reference sequence). Trimming shortened V by 8 bases and J by 7 bases, and 17 bases separated the two germline ends. CDR3 DNA sequence: TGTGCCAGTTCCACCCCCCTAGCAGTCGGGGAGCTGTTTTTT. This encodes CASSTPLAVGELFF.

This clone occurred once. The chain carries TRBV6-5 and TRBJ2-1; 7 bases fit TRBD2. V lost 4 bases, J lost 5 bases, and 8 bases stayed unmatched. Germline V gene sequence: CDR1 MNHEY, CDR2 SVGAGI. The CDR3 totals 15 residues. The CDR3 DNA is TGTGCCAGCAGTTTTCCGGGACTAATACACAATGAGCAGTTCTTC. It translates to CASSFPGLIHNEQFF.

The gene calls are TRBV7-2 and TRBJ2-7, with 7 bases identical to TRBD1. The CDR3 runs 18 residues. Germline V gene data show CDR1 as SGHTA and CDR2 as FQGNSA. V was clipped by 3 bases and J by 3 bases; unmatched bases: 17. The CDR3 reads CASSFSFSGGVTVYEQYF. Written as DNA, the CDR3 is TGTGCCAGCAGCTTTTCTTTTTCAGGGGGAGTTACGGTCTACGAGCAGTACTTC.

The rearrangement uses TRBV19 and TRBJ2-3; 9 bases are shared with TRBD2. V shed 3 bases and J 3 bases; nucleotides not matched to a gene: 10. The CDR3 consists of 17 residues. Germline V gives CDR1 LNHDA, CDR2 SQIVND (reference sequence). In DNA form, the CDR3 reads TGTGCCAGTAGTATGAAAGTAGCGGGAGCGGGGACAGATACGCAGTATTTT. Amino acids: CASSMKVAGAGTDTQYF.

This chain uses TRBV7-8 with TRBJ2-7; D uncertain. This CDR3 is 12 amino acids long. Germline assignment: CDR1 SGHVS and CDR2 FQNEAQ. Trimming left V 5 bases short and J 3 bases short, with 8 bases between. Written as DNA, the CDR3 is TGTGCCAGCAGCGGAAGACTCTACGAGCAGTACTTC. Its protein is CASSGRLYEQYF.

The chain employs TRBV9 and TRBJ1-5, with TRBD1 as a possible D gene (6 bases). V lost 2 bases and J 2 bases, leaving 11 bases between the germline ends. The CDR3 has 15 amino acids. The V gene's germline CDR1 is SGDLS and CDR2 YYNGEE. The CDR3 DNA is TGTGCCAGCAGCGTGGGGGAGGGGGGCAATCAGCCCCAGCATTTT. Amino acid sequence: CASSVGEGGNQPQHF.

The chain recombines TRBV27 with TRBJ1-4, with 8 bases matching TRBD1. Per the germline V gene, CDR1 is MNHEY and CDR2 is SMNVEV (reference sequence). Trimming at V came to 6 bases and at J to 8 bases, leaving 5 bases not matched to a gene. This CDR3 contains 13 residues. CDR3 in amino acids: CASRDRVTEKLFF. The DNA of the CDR3 is TGTGCCAGCAGGGACAGGGTGACGGAAAAACTGTTTTTT.

The chain joins TRBV29-1 to TRBJ2-5; the D is unclear. The length of the CDR3 is 11 residues. V gave up 2 bases and J gave up 7 bases, with 8 bases separating them. Per the germline V gene, CDR1 is SQVTM and CDR2 is ANQGSEA. CDR3 DNA: TGCAGCGTTGAAAGAATTGGGACCCAGTACTTC. Translating gives CSVERIGTQYF.

The J gene is TRBJ1-1, the V gene TRBV28; D is unclear. The CDR3 is made up of 12 amino acids. Germline CDR1 is MDHEN and CDR2 is SYDVKM. V was cut by 5 bases and J by 4 bases, with 8 bases left in between. In DNA, the CDR3 is TGTGCCAGCAGTCCGGGTGGCACTGAAGCTTTCTTT. Translation: CASSPGGTEAFF.

This clone was observed a few times. The V gene is TRBV7-2, the J gene TRBJ1-2; no firm D call. This CDR3 spans 13 amino acids. Trimming shortened V by 1 base and J by 5 bases, and 8 bases separated the two germline ends. Germline CDR1 SGHTA, CDR2 FQGNSA. For the CDR3, the DNA is TGTGCCAGCAGCTTAGAAGGGCGGTATGGCTACACCTTC. It codes for CASSLEGRYGYTF.

There are a few counts of this clone. This chain connects TRBV6-5 to TRBJ2-4, with D perhaps matching TRBD1 (6 bases). The CDR3 is made up of 15 amino acids. The germline V and J ends were trimmed by 5 bases and 5 bases, with 16 bases remaining between them. CDR1 is MNHEY, CDR2 SVGAGI, per germline. CDR3 coding DNA: TGTGCCAGCAGTCGGCGACAGGATCCCGAAAACATTCAGTACTTC. Its translation is CASSRRQDPENIQYF.

The chain links TRBV10-2 to TRBJ1-1; unclear D gene. The CDR3 sequence is 11 residues long. V lost 6 bases, J lost 8 bases, and 10 bases lay in between. Germline V gene data show CDR1 as WSHSY and CDR2 as SAAADI. Here the CDR3 reads CASSAGLEAFF. In DNA form, the CDR3 reads TGCGCCAGCAGCGCCGGGTTGGAAGCTTTCTTT.

The chain is built from TRBV11-2 and TRBJ2-3, with unresolved D. Germline values: CDR1 SGHAT, CDR2 FQNNGV. CDR3 length: 14 residues. Trimming took off 9 bases at V and 0 bases at J, with 13 bases between the two ends. CDR3 region: CASPPTSSTDTQYF. The CDR3 nucleotides read TGTGCCAGTCCCCCGACAAGCAGCACAGATACGCAGTATTTT.

The rearrangement links TRBV9 to TRBJ2-7; the D is unclear. V lost 7 bases and J 6 bases, leaving 14 bases between the germline ends. CDR3 size: 12 residues. Germline V gives CDR1 SGDLS, CDR2 YYNGEE. The CDR3 spells CASGTTALEQYF. CDR3 bases: TGTGCCAGCGGCACGACGGCCCTCGAGCAGTACTTC.

The V and J genes are TRBV27 and TRBJ2-1; 9 bases map to TRBD2. This CDR3 spans 18 amino acids. Germline values: CDR1 MNHEY, CDR2 SMNVEV (reference sequence). Trimming cost V 0 bases and J 7 bases; bases outside gene matches: 13. The CDR3 loop reads CASSLSLTAGGPGNEQFF. CDR3 DNA sequence: TGTGCCAGCAGTTTATCTCTAACGGCGGGAGGGCCGGGAAATGAGCAGTTCTTC.